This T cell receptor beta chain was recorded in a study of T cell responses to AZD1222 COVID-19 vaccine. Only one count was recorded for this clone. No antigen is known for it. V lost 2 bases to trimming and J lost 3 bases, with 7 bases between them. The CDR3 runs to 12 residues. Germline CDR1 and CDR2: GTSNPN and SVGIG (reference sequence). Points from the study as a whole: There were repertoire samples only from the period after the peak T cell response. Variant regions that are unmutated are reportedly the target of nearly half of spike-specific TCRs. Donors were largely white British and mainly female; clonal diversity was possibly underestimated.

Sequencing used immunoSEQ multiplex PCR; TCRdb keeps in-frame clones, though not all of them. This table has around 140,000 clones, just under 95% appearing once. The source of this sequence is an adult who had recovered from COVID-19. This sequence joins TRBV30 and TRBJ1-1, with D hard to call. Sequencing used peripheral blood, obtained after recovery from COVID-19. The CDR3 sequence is CAWSPLYTEAFF. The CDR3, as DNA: TGTGCCTGGAGTCCCCTCTACACTGAAGCTTTCTTT.